This TCR beta chain was sequenced in a study of blood T cell repertoires in COVID-19. Study information: Whether acute or convalescent, the COVID-19 samples came from the United States, Italy and Spain. PBMCs, B-cell-depleted T cells, or T cells were the source of the cDNA or gDNA that made up the material.

The germline CDR1 and CDR2 sequences are ENHRY and SYGVKD. The CDR3 contains 14 residues. V lost 4 bases to trimming and J lost 2 bases; unmatched junction nucleotides: 1. Original data processing: Reference gene primer amplification in the assay estimated nucleated cell counts. Sequencing used immunoSEQ multiplex PCR; TCRdb keeps in-frame clones, though not all of them. V and J calls and clone size are copied from that table; D and trimming were computed from the DNA. Found here are 60,000 to 70,000 clones, 74% of them singletons; the top ten hold approximately 30%. The sequence derives from a woman of 80 years or more with acute or convalescent COVID-19. Sequencing input: peripheral blood. The V and J genes are TRBV10-3 and TRBJ2-5, with TRBD2 matching 10 bases. CDR3 region: CAISGSGRQETQYF. The CDR3, as DNA: TGTGCCATCAGTGGTAGCGGGAGGCAAGAGACCCAGTACTTC.